This is a list of T cell receptor beta chains from one sample in a study of blood T cell repertoires in COVID-19. Repertoires were generated with immunoSEQ multiplex PCR, while TCRdb's copy carries only in-frame clones and drops some. The sample consists of roughly 400,000 clones, 88% of them appearing once. Material: PBMCs or T cells enriched from blood (not recorded which). The receptors were sampled from a woman under 30 who had been exposed to COVID-19. CDR3s include the opening cysteine and the closing phenylalanine or tryptophan.

v_call cdr3_aa
TRBV2 CASIVDSYNEQFF
TRBV29-1 CSVVDGRADEQFF
TRBV11-2 CASKKGLAHTGELFF
TRBV5-1 CASSPGTASSGNTIYF
TRBV4-1 CASSQEEVSGNTIYF
TRBV7-2 CASSSQGPPDTQYF
TRBV2 CASGEERGRKETQYF
TRBV28 CASSTIRGPADEQFF
TRBV5-8 CASSFNRDRRITEAFF
TRBV18 CASSPTGIYGNTIYF
TRBV19 CASSIAGQALNEQFF
TRBV29-1 CSVEIAGPYEQYF
TRBV18 CASSLAPGTSGSPGTDTQYF
TRBV5-1 CASSLGWETYEQYF
TRBV27 CASSFTGYEKLFF
TRBV5-5 CASSLGQGINEQFF
TRBV28 CASSPPDSQETQYF
TRBV28 CASGTGGIYGYTF
TRBV5-1 CASSLDSYEQFF
TRBV2 CASKEAIAGVYEQYF
TRBV7-2 CASTLTSPGEQFF
TRBV5-4 CASSLGGQGNTEAFF
TRBV28 CASSDGGAGGPDTQYF
TRBV28 CASSLGSEQYF
TRBV25-1 CASSVGQGTYEQYF
TRBV5-5 CASSLVAGLAGGTDTQYF
TRBV6-1 CASSGEDRGAFGYGYTF
TRBV2 CASSEIQGPNYGYTF
TRBV3-1/TRBV3-2 CASSQVRGFLTNLTF
TRBV5-1 CASSGRESSYDEQYF
TRBV28 CASSERGRDNEQFF
TRBV7-2 CASSFGLAGVEQFF
TRBV3-1/TRBV3-2 CASSQGSGGYGYTF
TRBV11-2 CASSLTELYGYTF
TRBV5-1 CASSPTSGRSGTGELFF
TRBV7-2 CASSLASSGAYSSYEQYF
TRBV4-1 CASSQAFGVSYGYTF
TRBV3-1/TRBV3-2 CASSQEVTGGAEQYF
TRBV28 CASSLFTRNTEAFF
TRBV4-1 CASSPLGLAGETQYF
TRBV5-1 CASGEQGLNTEAFF
TRBV12-3/TRBV12-4 CASSLLGARRVDF